These T cell receptor beta chains were read from a single sample in a study of identical twins. TCRdb re-called the 5' RACE reads with MiXCR, one entry per CDR3 protein. The top ten clones hold around 0.5% of a sample with about 530,000 distinct CDR3 sequences, around 22% of them seen once. These data are also associated with another study on yellow fever vaccine responses in identical twins.

The sample comprised CD4+ T cells sorted from blood. These receptors were taken from a woman aged 18 to 35 in good health. CDR3s include the opening cysteine and the closing phenylalanine or tryptophan. The order of the fields is J gene, D gene, clone size, V gene, CDR3 DNA, CDR3 protein. A D gene is named only where the DNA matches it firmly. The size entry is marked missing in some rows and otherwise reads once, few, many or a size class.

TRBJ2-1 TRBD1 few TRBV5-1 TGCGCCAGCAGCCGTCTCGCACAGGGGGCGATTGCCAATGAGCAGTTCTTC CASSRLAQGAIANEQFF
TRBJ1-1 NA few TRBV5-8 TGTGCCAGCAGCGACATAGCCAGGGACACTGAAGCTTTCTTT CASSDIARDTEAFF
TRBJ2-5 NA NA TRBV6-1 TGTGCCAGCAGCCCCACCCAGGCAGGGAAAGAGACCCAGTACTTC CASSPTQAGKETQYF
TRBJ2-3 NA NA TRBV20-1 TGCAGTGCTCTAAAACTCCCTGGGCGGACCACAGATACGCAGTATTTT CSALKLPGRTTDTQYF
TRBJ1-5 NA many TRBV12-3/TRBV12-4 TGTGCCAGCAGTACGGGAAGGGCGAATCAGCCCCAGCATTTT CASSTGRANQPQHF
TRBJ2-5 TRBD1 NA TRBV28 TGTGCCAGCAGTTTAGCCCGCCTGGACAGGGTGGCGGAGACCCAGTACTTC CASSLARLDRVAETQYF
TRBJ1-5 NA NA TRBV10-3 TGTGCCATCAGTTCCCAGGGATTAATCGAACCCCAGCATTTT CAISSQGLIEPQHF
TRBJ2-3 NA NA TRBV7-2 TGTGCCAGCAGCCGTCGGCTTCACACAGATACGCAGTATTTT CASSRRLHTDTQYF
TRBJ2-1 TRBD2 few TRBV15 TGTGCCACCAGCAGAGCCGGGACTAACCCCAATGAGCAGTTCTTC CATSRAGTNPNEQFF
TRBJ2-2 NA NA TRBV7-2 TGTGCCAGCAGCTTAGACAGCTATCCCGGGGAGCTGTTTTTT CASSLDSYPGELFF
TRBJ2-2 TRBD2 NA TRBV29-1 TGCAGCGGGGGGACTAGCGGGAGTGCCGGGGAGCTGTTTTTT CSGGTSGSAGELFF
TRBJ2-5 TRBD2 few TRBV7-2 TGTGCCAGCAGCTGGGGACTAGCGGACCTTATCCAGGAGACCCAGTACTTC CASSWGLADLIQETQYF
TRBJ2-1 NA NA TRBV12-3/TRBV12-4 TGTGCCAGCAGTTTACGGACACCCTCCAATGAGCAGTTCTTC CASSLRTPSNEQFF
TRBJ2-3 TRBD2 NA TRBV4-1 TGCGCCAGCAGCCAAGATCTGGCGGGGGGGCCGCAAGATACGCAGTATTTT CASSQDLAGGPQDTQYF
TRBJ2-7 NA NA TRBV10-3 TGTGCCATCAGTGAGGCCGGGACACCCACCTACGAGCAGTATTTC CAISEAGTPTYEQYF
TRBJ2-1 NA few TRBV18 TGTGCCAGCTCACGCCGGGACAAGAACAATGAGCAGTTCTTC CASSRRDKNNEQFF
TRBJ2-1 TRBD2 NA TRBV20-1 TGCAGTGCCCACAGCGGGGGCCCTAAATCCTACAATGAGCAGTTCTTC CSAHSGGPKSYNEQFF
TRBJ1-2 NA NA TRBV27 TGTGCCAGCAGTTTATCTTTACAGGGAACGGGCTACACCTTC CASSLSLQGTGYTF
TRBJ1-1 TRBD1 few TRBV6-5 TGTGCCAGCACCAACAGGGGGACTGAAGCTTTCTTT CASTNRGTEAFF
TRBJ2-3 NA NA TRBV5-1 TGCGCCAGCAGCTTGGCCGTGACAGGCGATAGCACAGATACGCAGTATTTT CASSLAVTGDSTDTQYF
TRBJ2-1 TRBD1 few TRBV19 TGTGCCAGTAGTATTCGGACAGGAAATTTTAATGAGCAGTTCTTC CASSIRTGNFNEQFF
TRBJ2-2 NA few TRBV4-1 TGCGCCAGCAGCCGGGCCTGGGGCCTGCCCGGGGAGCTGTTTTTT CASSRAWGLPGELFF
TRBJ2-1 TRBD2 few TRBV12-3/TRBV12-4 TGTGCCAGCAGGGGGTGGGGGGGTAAGTCGAGCTCCTACAATGAGCAGTTCTTC CASRGWGGKSSSYNEQFF
TRBJ2-1 TRBD2 NA TRBV6-5 TGTGCCAGCAGTTACTCGAATAGTCTAGCGGGGGTAAATGAGCAGTTCTTC CASSYSNSLAGVNEQFF
TRBJ1-1 NA few TRBV3-1 TGTGCCAGCAGCCCCCGTTTCAACAGGGACACTGAAGCTTTCTTT CASSPRFNRDTEAFF
TRBJ2-1 NA few TRBV7-9 TGTGCCAGCAGCTTATTAGGGGCCTCAAATTACAATGAGCAGTTCTTC CASSLLGASNYNEQFF
TRBJ2-5 TRBD2 few TRBV4-1 TGCGCCAGCAGCCAAGGGGGACTAGCGGGAGCAGAGACCCAGTACTTC CASSQGGLAGAETQYF
TRBJ2-7 TRBD1 NA TRBV24-1 TGTGCCACCAGTGACCGGGACAGATACGAGCAGTACTTC CATSDRDRYEQYF
TRBJ2-3 NA once TRBV7-9 TGTGCCAGCAGTTCCCCGACAGAACAGTATACGCAGTATTTT CASSSPTEQYTQYF
TRBJ2-4 TRBD2 few TRBV20-1 TGCAGTGCGCCATCTAGCGGGAGTCTTGCCAAAAACATTCAGTACTTC CSAPSSGSLAKNIQYF
TRBJ1-6 TRBD1 many TRBV12-3/TRBV12-4 TGTGCCAGCAGTTTTGGGCAGGGGGATAATTCACCCCTCCACTTT CASSFGQGDNSPLHF
TRBJ2-3 NA NA TRBV2 TGTGCCAGCAGTGAACCGACAGCCACAGATACGCAGTATTTT CASSEPTATDTQYF
TRBJ2-1 NA NA TRBV7-9 TGTGCCAGCAGCTTAGCGAGTGGACCGAACAATGAGCAGTTCTTC CASSLASGPNNEQFF
TRBJ2-1 TRBD2 many TRBV7-8 TGTGCCAGCAGCTTAGAGACTAGCGGGAGAGGTCTTTCCTACAATGAGCAGTTCTTC CASSLETSGRGLSYNEQFF
TRBJ2-1 TRBD2 NA TRBV7-9 TGTGCCAGCAGCTTAGTCGGACTAGCGGTTGAGCAGTTCTTC CASSLVGLAVEQFF
TRBJ1-1 NA few TRBV7-6 TGTGCCAGCAGCTTAGAATGGCAGGGGAGTTCCTCTGAAGCTTTCTTT CASSLEWQGSSSEAFF
TRBJ2-3 NA few TRBV28 TGTGCCAGCAGTGCCCGTGGGGGGGCTTTCACAGATACGCAGTATTTT CASSARGGAFTDTQYF